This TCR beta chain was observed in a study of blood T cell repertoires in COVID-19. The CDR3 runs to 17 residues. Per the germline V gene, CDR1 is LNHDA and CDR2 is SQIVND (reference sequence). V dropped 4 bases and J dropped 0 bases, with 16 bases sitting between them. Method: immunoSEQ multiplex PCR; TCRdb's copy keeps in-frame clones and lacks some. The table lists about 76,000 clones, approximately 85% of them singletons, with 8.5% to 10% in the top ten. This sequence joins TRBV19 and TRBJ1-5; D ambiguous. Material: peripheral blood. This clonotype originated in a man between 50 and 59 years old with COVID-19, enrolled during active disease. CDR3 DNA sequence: TGTGCCAGTAGTACACCACGGGATCAATATAGCAATCAGCCCCAGCATTTT. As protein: CASSTPRDQYSNQPQHF.